This T cell receptor (beta chain) was captured in a study of early T cells in non-severe SARS-CoV-2 infection. CDR1 is LGHDT and CDR2 is YNNKEL in the germline V gene (reference sequence). Between the trimmed V and J ends, which lost 3 bases and 6 bases, there was a span of 12 bases. This CDR3 comprises 13 residues. This clonotype was found many times. MiXCR, run by TCRdb on the 5' RACE reads, gives a single entry per CDR3 protein. The repertoire holds about 49,000 distinct CDR3 sequences, with more than 5.5% as singletons. This TCR was recovered from an adult who was a healthcare worker with PCR-confirmed SARS-CoV-2 infection or an uninfected control (not recorded which). V is TRBV3-1 and J is TRBJ2-7; D assignment may be TRBD1 or TRBD2 (5 bases each). Source: whole blood, taken at baseline. The CDR3 sequence is CASSQGRGSEQYF. CDR3 DNA sequence: TGTGCCAGCAGCCAGGGACGGGGTTCCGAGCAGTACTTC.